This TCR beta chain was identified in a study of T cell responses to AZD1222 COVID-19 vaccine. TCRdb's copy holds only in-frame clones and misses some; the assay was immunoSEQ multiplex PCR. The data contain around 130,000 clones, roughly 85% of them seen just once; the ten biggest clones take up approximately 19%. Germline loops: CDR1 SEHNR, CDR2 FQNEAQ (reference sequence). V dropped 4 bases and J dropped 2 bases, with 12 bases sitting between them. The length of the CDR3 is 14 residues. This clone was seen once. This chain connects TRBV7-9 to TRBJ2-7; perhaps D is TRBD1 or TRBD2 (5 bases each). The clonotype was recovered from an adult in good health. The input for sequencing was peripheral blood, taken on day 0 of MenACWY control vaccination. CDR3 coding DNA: TGTGCCAGCAGCTCAACCGGGACGCCCTACGAGCAGTACTTC. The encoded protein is CASSSTGTPYEQYF.